This TCR beta chain was retrieved from a study of graft-versus-host responses after intestinal transplantation (dated by TCRdb to about 2021). Notes on the research overall: Multivisceral, liver-intestinal, or isolated intestinal transplants were received by the recipients. Instead of going to the commercial service, samples from a few later patients were sequenced in-house on an Illumina MiSeq and processed with MiXCR. All recipients received anti-thymocyte globulin induction followed by maintenance tacrolimus and steroids for around three years. Donor T cell macrochimerism was defined as a peak of at least 4% donor T cells among recipient peripheral blood mononuclear cells. Of the 20 to 30 intestinal transplant recipients enrolled in the cohort, one of whom was a retransplant, a few patients without pretransplant specimens were excluded. After intestinal transplantation, graft-versus-host and host-versus-graft alloreactive T cell clones were followed in the graft, circulation and bone marrow using bulk TCR-beta CDR3 sequencing. To identify alloreactive clones, pre-transplant mixed lymphocyte reaction products were sequenced and then compared with unstimulated pre-transplant donor and recipient T cells. Broader findings and caveats from the paper: In patients with donor T cell macrochimerism, the allografts had high GvH to HvG T cell clonal ratios. Early after transplant, peak levels of circulating GvH clones were associated with declines in HvG clones. GvH clones were detected in recipient bone marrow, and some appeared earlier in ileal mucosa or blood, consistent with an intestinal mucosal origin. Conclusions were limited by the relatively low number and heterogeneity of intestinal transplant patients.

Between the V and J ends, shortened by 5 bases and 7 bases respectively, the junction contains 11 bases. Counted from cysteine to phenylalanine, this CDR3 has 12 amino acids. Of all the DNA, just the CDR3 is kept, 36 bases in frame from base 1. CDR1 SGHAT and CDR2 FQDESV are derived from the germline V gene (reference sequence). Explained via the paper, the time point label denotes: cells obtained before transplantation from donor or recipient. CD3+CD4+ and CD3+CD8+ populations were FACS-sorted from unstimulated pre-transplant donor and recipient cells taken from spleen or lymph nodes. Comments on this clone: This receptor's antigen is unknown. Per-base quality was not reported, and no clone a single base away is much larger than it.

Preparation of the library involved the immunoSEQ multiplex PCR assay. For most patients, genomic DNA was isolated with the Qiagen DNeasy Blood and Tissue Kit and shipped frozen to Adaptive Biotechnologies for TCR sequencing. Adaptive Biotechnologies carried out high-throughput TCR-beta CDR3 sequencing of genomic DNA for most patients. Processing in the source paper ran as follows. TCR sequencing data were retrieved from Adaptive's ImmunoSEQ software for around 18 patients, whereas three other patients were processed with MiXCR and VDJtools. To correct CD4 versus CD8 sorting errors, any sequence found in both subsets at a frequency ratio below 5:1 was removed. CDR3 nucleotide sequences shared between donor and recipient were removed because their origin could not be assigned. To count as alloreactive, a clone needed at least 2-fold expansion over unstimulated cells and a minimum CFSE-low frequency of 0.002% (template counts) or 0.001% (read counts). Clones were considered mappable if detected in sequenced pre-transplant spleen, lymph node, or MLR CFSE-low populations of the donor or recipient. The cumulative frequency of alloreactive clones was calculated as a percentage of all sequences, weighted by copy number. The table comes from immuneACCESS by way of TCRdb, which keeps in-frame sequences with V and J called. Part of the clones is missing from these tables; in studies checked, under half for an unresolved V gene and the rest for unknown reasons. For V, J and clone size, that table is used; D and trimming come from the DNA. This sample lists about 85,000 clones; roughly 80% were detected once. Approximately 0.84% of the sample goes to the ten largest clones.

The chain is made from TRBV11-1 and TRBJ1-2; there is no confident call for the D gene. The starting material was unstimulated CD4+ T cells sorted from spleen or lymph node cells, obtained before intestinal transplant. The clonotype originates from a human donor who received an intestinal transplant. Here is the DNA: TGTGCCAGCAGCCTTGTCCCGGGTGGCTACACCTTC. Protein translation: CASSLVPGGYTF.